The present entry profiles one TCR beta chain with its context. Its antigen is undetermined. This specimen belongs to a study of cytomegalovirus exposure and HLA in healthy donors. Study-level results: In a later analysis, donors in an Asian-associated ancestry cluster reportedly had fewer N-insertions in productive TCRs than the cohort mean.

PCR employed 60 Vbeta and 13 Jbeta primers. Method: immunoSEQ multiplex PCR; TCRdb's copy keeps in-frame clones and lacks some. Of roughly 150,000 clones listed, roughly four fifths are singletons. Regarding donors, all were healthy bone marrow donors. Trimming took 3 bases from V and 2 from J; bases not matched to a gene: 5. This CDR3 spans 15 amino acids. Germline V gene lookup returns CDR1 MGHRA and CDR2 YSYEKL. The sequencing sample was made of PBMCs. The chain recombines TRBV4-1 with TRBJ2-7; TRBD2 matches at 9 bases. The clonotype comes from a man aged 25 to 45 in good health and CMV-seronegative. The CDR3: CASSQSSGNTYEQYF. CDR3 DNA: TGCGCCAGCAGCCAGTCTAGCGGGAATACCTACGAGCAGTACTTC.